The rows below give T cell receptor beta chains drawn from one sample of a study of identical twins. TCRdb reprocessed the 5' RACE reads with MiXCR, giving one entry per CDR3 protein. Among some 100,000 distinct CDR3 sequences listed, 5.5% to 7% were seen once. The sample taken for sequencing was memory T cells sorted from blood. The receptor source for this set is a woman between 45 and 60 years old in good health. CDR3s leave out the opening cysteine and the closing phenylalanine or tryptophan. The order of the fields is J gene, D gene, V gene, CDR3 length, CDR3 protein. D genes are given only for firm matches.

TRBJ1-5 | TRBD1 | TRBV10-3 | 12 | ATRETGDNQPQH
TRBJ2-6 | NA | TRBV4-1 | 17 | ASSPRFRDLAAGANVLT
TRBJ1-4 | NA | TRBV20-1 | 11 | SARSLHNEKLF
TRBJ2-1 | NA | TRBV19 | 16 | ASSLEDGNTRSYNEQF
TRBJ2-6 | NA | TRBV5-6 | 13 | ASSIGRSGANVLT
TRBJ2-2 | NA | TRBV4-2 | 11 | ASSQGSAGELF
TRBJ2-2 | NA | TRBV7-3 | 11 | ASSPRGTGELF
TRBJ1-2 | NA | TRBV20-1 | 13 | SAREYSPNSYGYT
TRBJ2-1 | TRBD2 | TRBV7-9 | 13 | ASSEGTSPFNEQF
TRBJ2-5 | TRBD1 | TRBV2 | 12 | ASSVTGQGKAQY
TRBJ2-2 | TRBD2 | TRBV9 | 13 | ASSVGLESPGELF
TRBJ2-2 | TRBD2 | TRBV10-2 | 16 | ASSEIIAGELISGELF
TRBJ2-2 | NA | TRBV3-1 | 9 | ASENTGELF
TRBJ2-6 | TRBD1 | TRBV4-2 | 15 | ASSLDRGRTGANVLT
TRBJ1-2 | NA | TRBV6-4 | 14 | ASTPDFGSNNYGYT
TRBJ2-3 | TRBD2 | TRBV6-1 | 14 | ASSLNLAGGSGTQY
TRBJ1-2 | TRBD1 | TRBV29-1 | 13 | SVQGGRKENYGYT
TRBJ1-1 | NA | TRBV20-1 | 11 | SARRTIVTEAF
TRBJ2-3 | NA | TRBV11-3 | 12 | ASSPGIYTDTQY
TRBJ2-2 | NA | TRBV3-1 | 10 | ASSQDVGELF
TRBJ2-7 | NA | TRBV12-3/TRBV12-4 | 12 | ASSLRRQPYEQY
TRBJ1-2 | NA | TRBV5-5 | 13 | ASSLEGWSNYGYT
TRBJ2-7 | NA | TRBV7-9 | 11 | ASSGRLVVEQY
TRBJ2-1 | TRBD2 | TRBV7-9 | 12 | ASRGLAARNEQF
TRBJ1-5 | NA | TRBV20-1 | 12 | SASLGSGNQPQH
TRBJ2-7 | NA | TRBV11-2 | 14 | ASSLISGGRTSEQY
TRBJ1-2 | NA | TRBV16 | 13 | ASSPQLDRTYGYT
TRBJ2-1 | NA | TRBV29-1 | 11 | SGLRPLNNEQF
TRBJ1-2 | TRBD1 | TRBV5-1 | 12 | ASSLVGQGEGYT
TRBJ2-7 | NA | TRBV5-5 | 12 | ASSLKWSSYEQY
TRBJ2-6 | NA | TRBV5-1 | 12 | ASSPVSGANVLT